Listed below are T cell receptor beta chains from one sample, sequenced in a study of control samples from healthy donors and cancer patients. Sequencing used immunoSEQ multiplex PCR; TCRdb keeps in-frame clones, though not all of them. The sample holds about 83,000 clones, 75% to 95% seen once. Sequencing input: blood. These receptor sequences come from a man between 45 and 60 years old in good health. CDR3s include the opening cysteine and the closing phenylalanine or tryptophan. D genes are given only for firm matches. Size is omitted from some rows. Given values are once, few, many or a class for expanded clones.

D gene	clone size	V gene	J gene	CDR3 DNA	CDR3 protein
-	once	TRBV7-2	TRBJ2-3	TGTGCCAGCAGCTTTAAAGGGGGGAGTACAGATACGCAGTATTTT	CASSFKGGSTDTQYF
-	-	TRBV6-5	TRBJ1-4	TGTGCCAGCAGTTACACGACCGGGGCCCATGAAAAACTGTTTTTT	CASSYTTGAHEKLFF
-	-	TRBV30	TRBJ2-3	TGTGCCTGGAGTGTACTAACAGATACGCAGTATTTT	CAWSVLTDTQYF
TRBD1	-	TRBV10-1	TRBJ2-5	TGCGCCAGCAGCACCGGGACAGGGGCCCGAGAGACCCAGTACTTC	CASSTGTGARETQYF
TRBD2	-	TRBV29-1	TRBJ2-1	TGCAGCGCATCTTGGACTAGCAATGAGCAGTTCTTC	CSASWTSNEQFF
-	once	TRBV6-2/TRBV6-3	TRBJ2-7	TGTGCCAGCAGTTACAGGCCGCGAAACGAGCAGTACTTC	CASSYRPRNEQYF
TRBD1	-	TRBV11-1	TRBJ2-2	TGTGCCAGCAGTAGACAGGGCAACACCGGGGAGCTGTTTTTT	CASSRQGNTGELFF
-	-	TRBV6-5	TRBJ1-4	TGTGCCAGCACCCCTAGACGGGGTAGCGAAAAACTGTTTTTT	CASTPRRGSEKLFF
-	-	TRBV21-1	TRBJ1-4	TGTGCCAGCAGCAAAGATGGGACAGGGAATTTAACTAATGAAAAACTGTTTTTT	CASSKDGTGNLTNEKLFF
TRBD1	-	TRBV25-1	TRBJ1-2	TGTGCCAGCGCGCACCAGGGGGGAGGTGGCTACACCTTC	CASAHQGGGGYTF
-	few	TRBV6-6	TRBJ1-2	TGTGCCAGCAGTTACAGGAGGGAAAAGGATGGCTACACCTTC	CASSYRREKDGYTF
-	-	TRBV27	TRBJ1-1	TGTGCCAGCAGTCCCTGGGGGATAGGGAACACTGAAGCTTTCTTT	CASSPWGIGNTEAFF
-	-	TRBV10-3	TRBJ1-5	TGTGCCATCAGGCCTGCATTAAGACAGGGCAATCAGCCCCAGCATTTT	CAIRPALRQGNQPQHF
TRBD1	-	TRBV5-6	TRBJ1-3	TGTGCCAGCAGCCTGGACAGGGCTCGAAACACCATATATTTT	CASSLDRARNTIYF
-	-	TRBV3-1/TRBV3-2	TRBJ1-6	TGTGCCAGCAGCCAAGAACACGGGTACAATTCACCCCTCCACTTT	CASSQEHGYNSPLHF
-	-	TRBV30	TRBJ2-5	TGTGCCTGGAGTGTACTGACGACGTCGGGGACCCAGTACTTC	CAWSVLTTSGTQYF
-	-	TRBV14	TRBJ1-1	TGTGCCAGCAGCCCGTTGCGACCGACTCAAGCTTTCTTT	CASSPLRPTQAFF
-	-	TRBV5-1	TRBJ2-7	TGCGCCAGCAGCTTGGGGCCGAGGGGCAGGGTCTCCTACGAGCAGTACTTC	CASSLGPRGRVSYEQYF
-	-	TRBV2	TRBJ1-6	TGTGCCAGTACAGGGCCCAGCTCCTATAATTCACCCCTCCACTTT	CASTGPSSYNSPLHF
-	-	TRBV7-2	TRBJ2-1	TGTGCCAGCAGCTTAGCGCAGAGACAGTATTACAATGAGCAGTTCTTC	CASSLAQRQYYNEQFF
TRBD1	once	TRBV4-1	TRBJ1-1	TGCGCCAGCAGCCATCCGGGACAGGGTTACGCGAGGAACACTGAAGCTTTCTTT	CASSHPGQGYARNTEAFF
-	-	TRBV11-2	TRBJ2-5	TGTGCCAGCAGCCAAACAGTGACTACTAGCCAAGAGACCCAGTACTTC	CASSQTVTTSQETQYF
-	-	TRBV7-9	TRBJ1-2	TGTGCCAGCAGCTCAACAGGGAAGGACTACACCTTC	CASSSTGKDYTF
-	-	TRBV6-4	TRBJ2-3	TGTGCCAGCAGTGACTCGGCCCTAGCCGGGGATACGCAGTATTTT	CASSDSALAGDTQYF
-	-	TRBV29-1	TRBJ1-1	TGCAGCGTTGCTGACGGGAACACTGAAGCTTTCTTT	CSVADGNTEAFF
-	-	TRBV30	TRBJ1-1	TGTGCCTGGAGTGACAGATCTGAAGCTTTCTTT	CAWSDRSEAFF
TRBD1	-	TRBV27	TRBJ2-5	TGTGCCAGCAGCCCCGGGACAGGGGGCCTAAGGGAGACCCAGTACTTC	CASSPGTGGLRETQYF
TRBD1	-	TRBV7-2	TRBJ1-6	TGTGCCAGCAGAAAGGACAGGGAATCACCCCTCCACTTT	CASRKDRESPLHF
-	once	TRBV10-3	TRBJ2-3	TGTGCCATCAGTGCGGGTAACAACACAGATACGCAGTATTTT	CAISAGNNTDTQYF
-	-	TRBV29-1	TRBJ1-5	TGCAGCGTGGGTTATGGCGGCAATCAGCCCCAGCATTTT	CSVGYGGNQPQHF
-	-	TRBV10-3	TRBJ1-5	TGTGCCATCAGTGAAGGGCAGATAAATCAGCCCCAGCATTTT	CAISEGQINQPQHF
-	-	TRBV4-1	TRBJ1-6	TGCGCCAGCAGCCAAGATTGGACGGGGGGAAGCTCCTATAATTCACCCCTCCACTTT	CASSQDWTGGSSYNSPLHF
TRBD1	once	TRBV7-8	TRBJ1-2	TGTGCCAGCAGCTACGACCGGGACAGTAACTACACCTTC	CASSYDRDSNYTF
TRBD1	-	TRBV11-3	TRBJ2-3	TGTGCCAGCAGCTCGGGACAGGCAGATACGCAGTATTTT	CASSSGQADTQYF
-	-	TRBV18	TRBJ1-4	TGTGCCAGCTCACCTCAGGACAGAGAAAAACTGTTTTTT	CASSPQDREKLFF
TRBD1	once	TRBV3-1/TRBV3-2	TRBJ1-2	TGTGCCAGCAGCCCGGGACAGCCGGCTTTATACTATGGCTACACCTTC	CASSPGQPALYYGYTF
TRBD2	few	TRBV3-1/TRBV3-2	TRBJ2-1	TGTGCCAGCAGTCGCGGGGGGGCTGACAATGAGCAGTTCTTC	CASSRGGADNEQFF
-	-	TRBV29-1	TRBJ2-7	TGCAGCGGGCGGACAGAAAATTCCTACGAGCAGTACTTC	CSGRTENSYEQYF
-	-	TRBV5-8	TRBJ2-5	TGTGCCAGCAGCTTATATATAGTCTTAGGACGAGGGCAAGAGACCCAGTACTTC	CASSLYIVLGRGQETQYF
-	once	TRBV29-1	TRBJ1-4	TGCAGCGTTGAAGATGAGCGAAAACTGTTTTTT	CSVEDERKLFF
-	-	TRBV7-9	TRBJ2-3	TGTGCCAGCAGCTTAGCACCGGGGATCACAGATACGCAGTATTTT	CASSLAPGITDTQYF
TRBD1	-	TRBV7-2	TRBJ2-1	TGTGCCAGCAGCATCGTCCCGGGACAGGGAAATGAGCAGTTCTTC	CASSIVPGQGNEQFF
TRBD2	once	TRBV27	TRBJ2-1	TGTGCCAGCGCTCTCGCGGGGGTAGGAGGTGAGCAGTTCTTC	CASALAGVGGEQFF
TRBD1	once	TRBV12-3/TRBV12-4	TRBJ1-2	TGTGCCAGCAGTTCTGACAGGGGGGGCTACACCTTC	CASSSDRGGYTF
-	-	TRBV12-3/TRBV12-4	TRBJ1-1	TGTGCCAGCAGTTTAGCAAGAGGAACTGAAGCTTTCTTT	CASSLARGTEAFF
-	-	TRBV11-3	TRBJ1-1	TGTGCCAGCAGCTTAGATGGACAGCGGAACACTGAAGCTTTCTTT	CASSLDGQRNTEAFF
-	-	TRBV7-8	TRBJ2-7	TGTGCCAGCAGCTTAAAGGGTGTAGTCGGTTCCTACGAGCAGTACTTC	CASSLKGVVGSYEQYF
-	-	TRBV30	TRBJ1-5	TGTGCCTGGAGTCCCGGGAATAGCAATCAGCCCCAGCATTTT	CAWSPGNSNQPQHF
-	-	TRBV7-8	TRBJ1-5	TGTGCCACCTCGGAGGGATGGGGCAATCAGCCCCAGCATTTT	CATSEGWGNQPQHF
-	-	TRBV24-1	TRBJ2-5	TGTGCCACCAGTGAGGGGCAGGTGGGGGAGACCCAGTACTTC	CATSEGQVGETQYF
-	once	TRBV25-1	TRBJ2-7	TGTGCCAGCAGTGGAACAGGTATCGGGTCCTACGAGCAGTACTTC	CASSGTGIGSYEQYF
-	-	TRBV5-8	TRBJ2-5	TGTGCCAGCAGCTTGGAGGTGTTAGGACGGCAAGAGACCCAGTACTTC	CASSLEVLGRQETQYF
TRBD1	-	TRBV4-1	TRBJ1-6	TGCGCCAGCAGCCAAGAAGGGACAGATTATAATTCACCCCTCCACTTT	CASSQEGTDYNSPLHF